Listed below are T cell receptor beta chains from one sample, sequenced in a study of shared clonotypes between healthy human individuals. Profiled with immunoSEQ multiplex PCR; TCRdb holds only in-frame clones, not every one. In the table there are around 580,000 clones, roughly 98% of which are singletons. Sequencing was carried out using naive CD8+ T cells sorted from blood. The receptor source for this set is a man between 25 and 39 years old in good health. The CDR3 runs from the conserved cysteine through the conserved F or W. The order of the fields is V gene, J gene, D gene, clone size, CDR3 DNA, CDR3 protein. D genes are given only for firm matches. Clone size, where shown, is once, few, many, or a class for clones that have expanded.

TRBV27,TRBJ2-2,TRBD2,NA,TGTGCCAGCAGTTGGTGGACTAGCGGGCTCACCGGGGAGCTGTTTTTT,CASSWWTSGLTGELFF
TRBV9,TRBJ2-7,TRBD2,NA,TGTGCCAGCAGCGGAGGAGCGGGATTCCTCTACGAGCAGTACTTC,CASSGGAGFLYEQYF
TRBV7-9,TRBJ2-7,NA,NA,TGTGCCAGCAGCTCTCGGGGGTCGAACTACGAGCAGTACTTC,CASSSRGSNYEQYF
TRBV25-1,TRBJ1-2,NA,NA,TGTGCCAGCTCCGAGGGGTGGGGGTTTGGCTACACCTTC,CASSEGWGFGYTF
TRBV5-1,TRBJ1-1,NA,NA,TGCGCCAGCAGCTTGCTTGACACTGAAGCTTTCTTT,CASSLLDTEAFF
TRBV9,TRBJ1-2,NA,NA,TGTGCCAGCAGCGTAGGAGTGGGCTATGGCTACACCTTC,CASSVGVGYGYTF
TRBV11-2,TRBJ2-7,NA,NA,TGTGCCAGCAGCTTAGATTTCGGTCGGGCCTACGAGCAGTACTTC,CASSLDFGRAYEQYF
TRBV27,TRBJ2-7,NA,NA,TGTGCCAGCAGTTTAGCCGTTGGCTCCTACGAGCAGTACTTC,CASSLAVGSYEQYF
TRBV10-1,TRBJ2-7,NA,once,TGCGCCAGCAGCACTACAGGGACTCAGTACGAGCAGTACTTC,CASSTTGTQYEQYF
TRBV7-9,TRBJ2-3,NA,NA,TGTGCCAGCAGCTTACGGGAGACTAGCACAGATACGCAGTATTTT,CASSLRETSTDTQYF
TRBV30,TRBJ2-7,NA,NA,TGTGCCTGGAGTGTACCCGGGGGCAGCTACGAGCAGTACTTC,CAWSVPGGSYEQYF
TRBV5-5,TRBJ2-3,TRBD1,NA,TGTGCCAGCACCCCCCCCCGGGCCCAGGGGGCTTGGACAGATACGCAGTATTTT,CASTPPRAQGAWTDTQYF
TRBV27,TRBJ1-3,NA,NA,TGTGCCAGCAGGGGTACGGGGGGCCCTGGAAACACCATATATTTT,CASRGTGGPGNTIYF
TRBV5-1,TRBJ2-5,NA,NA,TGCGCCAGCAGCTTGACCTCGGGGGCGAGAGAGACCCAGTACTTC,CASSLTSGARETQYF
TRBV5-1,TRBJ2-7,TRBD2,NA,TGCGCCAGCAGCTTGACGGGAGGTTTGTACGAGCAGTACTTC,CASSLTGGLYEQYF
TRBV2,TRBJ1-3,NA,NA,TGTGCCAGCATCCAGGGCCCTGGAAACACCATATATTTT,CASIQGPGNTIYF
TRBV4-1,TRBJ1-2,NA,NA,TGCGCCAGCAGCCAAGATCGGGGAGACTATGGCTACACCTTC,CASSQDRGDYGYTF
TRBV7-6,TRBJ2-7,NA,NA,TGTGCCAGCAGCTTACTCGCAAGCGGCGGAACCCCATTCTACGAGCAGTACTTC,CASSLLASGGTPFYEQYF
TRBV7-9,TRBJ2-1,TRBD2,NA,TGTGCCAGCAGCACGACTAGCGGGAGTTCAAAGAATGAGCAGTTCTTC,CASSTTSGSSKNEQFF
TRBV9,TRBJ1-3,NA,NA,TGTGCCAGCAGGGCACAGGACTCTGGAAACACCATATATTTT,CASRAQDSGNTIYF
TRBV2,TRBJ2-3,TRBD1,NA,TGTGCCAGGAGGGACAGGGCCACAGATACGCAGTATTTT,CARRDRATDTQYF
TRBV4-2,TRBJ2-6,TRBD2,NA,TGTGCCAGCAGCCAAGAAGGTGCGGGAGGCTCTGGGGCCAACGTCCTGACTTTC,CASSQEGAGGSGANVLTF
TRBV11-2,TRBJ2-1,TRBD1,NA,TGTGCCAGCAGCTTGACAGGGTCCTACAATGAGCAGTTCTTC,CASSLTGSYNEQFF
TRBV7-8,TRBJ2-1,NA,once,TGTGCCAGCCAGCAACTAGTGTCCTACAATGAGCAGTTCTTC,CASQQLVSYNEQFF
TRBV11-2,TRBJ2-7,TRBD1,NA,TGTGCCAGCAGGCCCGCTAATACGGGACAGGGGTTCTACGAGCAGTACTTC,CASRPANTGQGFYEQYF
TRBV4-3,TRBJ2-5,NA,NA,TGCGCCAGCAGCCAAGACGGCTCCGAGGGAGAGACCCAGTACTTC,CASSQDGSEGETQYF
TRBV13,TRBJ2-1,NA,NA,TGTGCCAGCACCTCGGGGGCGGACCTCCGGCAGTTCTTC,CASTSGADLRQFF
TRBV4-1,TRBJ2-7,NA,NA,TGCGCCAGCAGCCCCCTGAGGGGGGTGGAGGAGCAGTACTTC,CASSPLRGVEEQYF
TRBV6-5,TRBJ2-1,NA,NA,TGTGCCAGCAGTTCATCCAGGTCGTACTCCTACAATGAGCAGTTCTTC,CASSSSRSYSYNEQFF
TRBV28,TRBJ2-1,NA,NA,TGTGCCAGCAGTTTTCCCCACGACATAGCGTGGGAGCAGTTCTTC,CASSFPHDIAWEQFF
TRBV30,TRBJ1-1,NA,NA,TGTGCCTGGAGGGGGGAAGCCAACACTGAAGCTTTCTTT,CAWRGEANTEAFF
TRBV5-6,TRBJ2-1,NA,NA,TGTGCCAGCAGCTTGTGGTCGCGAACAAACAATGAGCAGTTCTTC,CASSLWSRTNNEQFF
TRBV4-3,TRBJ2-5,NA,NA,TGCGCCAGCAGCCAAGGCCTTGGGGGGGAGACCCAGTACTTC,CASSQGLGGETQYF
TRBV20-1,TRBJ2-1,NA,NA,TGCAGTGCCCCCTATAATGAGCAGTTCTTC,CSAPYNEQFF
TRBV7-7,TRBJ2-7,NA,NA,TGTGCCAGCAGCACTCGAGGGGCTCCCTACGAGCAGTACTTC,CASSTRGAPYEQYF
TRBV5-1,TRBJ2-1,NA,once,TGCGCCAGCAGCTTGGCCGGGGGTAGCGGTTACTCCTACAATGAGCAGTTCTTC,CASSLAGGSGYSYNEQFF
TRBV7-9,TRBJ2-7,NA,once,TGTGCCAGCAGCTCTACGACTCGGGACACTTTGTACGAGCAGTACTTC,CASSSTTRDTLYEQYF
TRBV7-2,TRBJ2-3,NA,NA,TGTGCCAGCAGCTTAGTCGGGATCGATACGCAGTATTTT,CASSLVGIDTQYF
TRBV27,TRBJ1-2,TRBD1,NA,TGTGCCAGCTTGAAGACCGGGACAGGGGTTTTCGGGGGCTACACCTTC,CASLKTGTGVFGGYTF
TRBV27,TRBJ2-7,NA,few,TGTGCCAGCAGTTTCGGCGGAAGCTCCTACGAGCAGTACTTC,CASSFGGSSYEQYF
TRBV7-6,TRBJ2-5,TRBD1,NA,TGTGCCAGCAGCTTAGACCCACCGGGACAGGGAGAGACCCAGTACTTC,CASSLDPPGQGETQYF
TRBV7-8,TRBJ2-5,NA,NA,TGTGCCAGCAGTCTTACCGCCCTAGGGAAGACCCAGTACTTC,CASSLTALGKTQYF
TRBV6-6,TRBJ2-1,TRBD2,NA,TGTGCCAGCAGTTACAGCGGACTAGCGGGAGAAAATGAGCAGTTCTTC,CASSYSGLAGENEQFF
TRBV15,TRBJ2-7,TRBD2,NA,TGTGCCACCAGCAGTGGACTAGCGGGGGGAGTCTTC,CATSSGLAGGVF
TRBV5-1,TRBJ2-7,NA,NA,TGCGCCAGCAGCTTGGCCCCCACCGGCAGGGAGGTGTCCTACGAGCAGTACTTC,CASSLAPTGREVSYEQYF